This T cell receptor beta chain was retrieved from a study of CD8 T cells in ankylosing spondylitis (dated 2017 in TCRdb). Regarding the complete study: The study set out to find disease-linked TCR variants by profiling T cell receptor beta repertoires in ankylosing spondylitis patients and healthy donors. The whole study cohort included 90 to 120 healthy donors and about two dozen ankylosing spondylitis patients. Peripheral blood was sampled, and synovial fluid was additionally collected from ankylosing spondylitis patients.

Sequenced using an Illumina HiSeq 2500. Quantitative 5'-RACE with molecular barcodes was used to prepare TCR beta libraries. Under the source paper's analysis protocol: A new computational method, built on a probabilistic model of VDJ rearrangement, was used to identify disease-linked TCR variants. The public sequencing data were trimmed at Q25 with fastp and processed into clonotypes with MiXCR by TCRdb, which kept only in-frame beta chains. Each CDR3 protein gets just one entry, which takes the most common genes and DNA from the rows behind it. The V and J calls were determined by TCRdb, not by the authors. The sample table records about 360,000 distinct CDR3 sequences; 20% to 25% of these occur just once. The ten largest clones take up around 13% of the sample. What the work shows at the level of the full study, not this receptor alone: Significant enrichment of the disease-linked clones was reported in matched synovial fluid samples from ankylosing spondylitis patients. Some motif variants had previously been reported in the synovial fluid and blood of reactive arthritis patients, which suggests shared mechanisms of disease initiation. In peripheral blood, the disease-linked clones were found at relatively low frequencies and had a CD8+ phenotype. Blood from ankylosing spondylitis patients appeared to be characterized by a TCR beta motif made up of under ten highly homologous amino acid variants.

A note on this clonotype: Its recognized antigen is unknown. No clone much larger than this one lies a single base away; base qualities are absent.

The V end loses 3 bases and the J end loses 3 bases, and a stretch of 16 bases separates them. The CDR3 sequence holds 16 residues, the cysteine and phenylalanine included. Only the CDR3 portion is preserved as DNA: 48 bases, with reading frame beginning at the first base. CDR1 and CDR2 (KGHSH, LQKENI) derive from the germline V gene. The clonotype originates from a male donor with ankylosing spondylitis or in good health (not recorded which). Recombination linked TRBV18 to TRBJ2-3, with a weak D call of TRBD1 (6 bases match). The sample taken for sequencing was blood, either unsorted or a sorted T cell fraction (not recorded which). CDR3 sequence: CASSPVSGAITDTQYF. Here is the DNA: TGTGCCAGCTCACCGGTCTCAGGGGCTATAACAGATACGCAGTATTTT.